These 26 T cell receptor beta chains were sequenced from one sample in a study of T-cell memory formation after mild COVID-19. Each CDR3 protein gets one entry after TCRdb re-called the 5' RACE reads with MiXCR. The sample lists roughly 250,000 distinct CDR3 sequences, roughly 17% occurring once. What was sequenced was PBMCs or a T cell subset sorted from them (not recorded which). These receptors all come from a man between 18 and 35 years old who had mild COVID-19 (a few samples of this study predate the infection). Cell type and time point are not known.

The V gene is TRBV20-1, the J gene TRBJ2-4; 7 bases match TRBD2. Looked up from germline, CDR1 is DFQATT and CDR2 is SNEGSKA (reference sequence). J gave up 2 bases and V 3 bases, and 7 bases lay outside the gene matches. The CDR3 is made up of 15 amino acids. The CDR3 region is CSASHPSGSKNIQYF. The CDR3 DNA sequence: TGCAGTGCTAGTCACCCTAGCGGATCCAAAAACATTCAGTACTTC.

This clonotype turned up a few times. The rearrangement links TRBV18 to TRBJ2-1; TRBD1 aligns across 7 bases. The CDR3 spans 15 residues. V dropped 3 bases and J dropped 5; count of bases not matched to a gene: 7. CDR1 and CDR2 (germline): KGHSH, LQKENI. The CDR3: CASSPLWTGDNEQFF. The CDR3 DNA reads TGTGCCAGCTCACCCCTCTGGACAGGCGACAATGAGCAGTTCTTC.

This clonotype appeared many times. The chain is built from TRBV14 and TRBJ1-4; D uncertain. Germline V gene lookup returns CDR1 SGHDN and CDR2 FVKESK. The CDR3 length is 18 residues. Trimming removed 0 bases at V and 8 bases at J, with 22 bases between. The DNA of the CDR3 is TGTGCCAGCAGCCAAGATCTCGCCCTCGACGGTTCGGGGGAAAAACTGTTTTTT. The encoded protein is CASSQDLALDGSGEKLFF.

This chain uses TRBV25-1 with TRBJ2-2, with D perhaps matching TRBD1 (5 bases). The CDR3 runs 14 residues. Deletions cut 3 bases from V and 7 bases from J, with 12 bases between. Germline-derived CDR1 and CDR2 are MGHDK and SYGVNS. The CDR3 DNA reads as TGTGCCAGCAGTGAGCCAGGGTCCGTCGGGGAGCTGTTTTTT. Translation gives CASSEPGSVGELFF.

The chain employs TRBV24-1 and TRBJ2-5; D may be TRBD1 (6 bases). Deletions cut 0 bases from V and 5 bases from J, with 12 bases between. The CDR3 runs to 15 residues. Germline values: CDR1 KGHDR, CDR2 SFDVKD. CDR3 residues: CATSDLATGRETQYF. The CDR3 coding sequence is TGTGCCACCAGTGATTTGGCTACAGGGCGGGAGACCCAGTACTTC.

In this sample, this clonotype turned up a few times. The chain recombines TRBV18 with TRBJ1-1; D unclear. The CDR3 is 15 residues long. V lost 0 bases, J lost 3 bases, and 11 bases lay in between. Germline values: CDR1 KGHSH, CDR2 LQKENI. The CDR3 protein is CASSPPSEGDTEAFF. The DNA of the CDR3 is TGTGCCAGCTCACCACCCTCGGAGGGTGACACTGAAGCTTTCTTT.

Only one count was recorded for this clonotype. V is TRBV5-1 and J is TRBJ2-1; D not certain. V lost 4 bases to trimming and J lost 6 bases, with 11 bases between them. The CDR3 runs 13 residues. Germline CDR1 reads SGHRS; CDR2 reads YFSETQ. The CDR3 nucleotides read TGCGCCAGCAGCACCGACGGTCGCAATGAGCAGTTCTTC. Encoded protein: CASSTDGRNEQFF.

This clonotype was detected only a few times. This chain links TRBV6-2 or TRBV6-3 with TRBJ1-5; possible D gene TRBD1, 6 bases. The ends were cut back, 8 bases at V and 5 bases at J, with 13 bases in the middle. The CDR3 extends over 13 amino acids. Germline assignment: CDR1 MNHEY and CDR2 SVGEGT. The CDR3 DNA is TGTGCCAGCGTCCGACAGGTGGATCAGCCCCAGCATTTT. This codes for CASVRQVDQPQHF.

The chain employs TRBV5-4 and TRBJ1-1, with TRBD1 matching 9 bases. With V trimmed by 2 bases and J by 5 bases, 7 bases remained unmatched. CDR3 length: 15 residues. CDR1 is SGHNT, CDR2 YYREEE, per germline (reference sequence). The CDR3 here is CASSFWGQGVTEAFF. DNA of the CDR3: TGTGCCAGCAGCTTCTGGGGACAGGGCGTAACTGAAGCTTTCTTT.

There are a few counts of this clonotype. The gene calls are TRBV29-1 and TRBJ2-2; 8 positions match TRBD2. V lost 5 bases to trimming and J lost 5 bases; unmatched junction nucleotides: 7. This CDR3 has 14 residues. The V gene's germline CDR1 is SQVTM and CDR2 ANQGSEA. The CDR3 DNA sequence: TGCAGCGTTCAAGCGGGGGAAACTACCGGGGAGCTGTTTTTT. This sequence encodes CSVQAGETTGELFF.

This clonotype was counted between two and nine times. The CDR3 loop is CASSQDPREAFF. CDR3 DNA: TGTGCCAGCAGCCAAGACCCACGAGAAGCTTTCTTT. This chain joins TRBV4-2 and TRBJ1-1; unclear D gene. CDR1 is LGHNA, CDR2 YNFKEQ, per germline. The CDR3 runs 12 residues. Trimming shortened V by 0 bases and J by 8 bases, and 7 bases separated the two germline ends.

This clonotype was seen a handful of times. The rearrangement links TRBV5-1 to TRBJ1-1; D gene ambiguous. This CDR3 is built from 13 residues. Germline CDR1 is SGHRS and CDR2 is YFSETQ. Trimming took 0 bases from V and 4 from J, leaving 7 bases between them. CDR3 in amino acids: CASSLGLSTEAFF. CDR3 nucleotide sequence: TGCGCCAGCAGCTTGGGTCTGTCCACTGAAGCTTTCTTT.

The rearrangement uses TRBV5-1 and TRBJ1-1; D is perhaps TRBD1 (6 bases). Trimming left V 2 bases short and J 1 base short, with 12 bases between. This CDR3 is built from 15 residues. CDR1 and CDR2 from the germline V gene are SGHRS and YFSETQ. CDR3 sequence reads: CASSFVPGANTEAFF. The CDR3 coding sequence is TGCGCCAGCAGCTTCGTCCCGGGGGCGAACACTGAAGCTTTCTTT.

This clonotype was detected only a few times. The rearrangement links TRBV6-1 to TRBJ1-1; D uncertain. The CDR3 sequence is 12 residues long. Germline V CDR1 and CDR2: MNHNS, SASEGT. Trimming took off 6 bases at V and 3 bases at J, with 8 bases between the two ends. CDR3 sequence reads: CASSESYTEAFF. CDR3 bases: TGTGCCAGCAGCGAATCCTACACTGAAGCTTTCTTT.

The CDR3 bases are TGTGCCAGCAGTGACGAACAGGGACTTGGTAATGAAAAACTGTTTTTT. This encodes CASSDEQGLGNEKLFF. V is TRBV6-6 and J is TRBJ1-4, with D possibly TRBD1 on 6 matching bases. V gave up 5 bases and J gave up 4 bases, with 17 bases separating them. The CDR3 totals 16 residues. Germline V gene sequence: CDR1 MNHNY, CDR2 SVGAGI (reference sequence).

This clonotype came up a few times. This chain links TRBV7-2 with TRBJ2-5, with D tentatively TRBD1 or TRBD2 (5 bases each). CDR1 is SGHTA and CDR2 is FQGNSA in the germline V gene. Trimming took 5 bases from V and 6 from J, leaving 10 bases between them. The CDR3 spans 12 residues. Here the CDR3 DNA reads TGTGCCAGCAGCCCAATGGGACAGACCCAGTACTTC. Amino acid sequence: CASSPMGQTQYF.

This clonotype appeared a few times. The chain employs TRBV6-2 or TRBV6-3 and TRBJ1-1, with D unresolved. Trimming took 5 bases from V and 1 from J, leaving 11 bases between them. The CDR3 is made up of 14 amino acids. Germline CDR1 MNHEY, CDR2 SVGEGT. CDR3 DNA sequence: TGTGCCAGCAGTAAAGGGTTTACGAACACTGAAGCTTTCTTT. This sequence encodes CASSKGFTNTEAFF.

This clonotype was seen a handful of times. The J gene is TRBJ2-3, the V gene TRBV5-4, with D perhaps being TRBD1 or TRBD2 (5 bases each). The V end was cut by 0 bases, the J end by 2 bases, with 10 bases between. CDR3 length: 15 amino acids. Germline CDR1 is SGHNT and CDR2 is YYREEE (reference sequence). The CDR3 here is CASSLAPGTTDTQYF. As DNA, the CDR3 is TGTGCCAGCAGCTTGGCCCCAGGGACCACAGATACGCAGTATTTT.

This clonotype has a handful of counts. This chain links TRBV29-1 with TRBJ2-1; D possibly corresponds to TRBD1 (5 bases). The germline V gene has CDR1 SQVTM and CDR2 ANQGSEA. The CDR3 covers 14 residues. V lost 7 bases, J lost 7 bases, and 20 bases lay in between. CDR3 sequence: CSAEAQGSGNEQFF. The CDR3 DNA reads TGCAGCGCCGAGGCCCAGGGAAGTGGGAATGAGCAGTTCTTC.

As DNA, the CDR3 is TGTGCCAGCTGCCGGGACAGGACCTACGAGCAGTACTTC. Amino acid sequence: CASCRDRTYEQYF. The rearrangement uses TRBV5-6 and TRBJ2-7; 8 nucleotides agree with TRBD1. From germline, CDR1 is SGHDT and CDR2 YYEEEE. Unmatched junction bases numbered 5, after V lost 7 bases and J lost 2 bases. This CDR3 has 13 amino acids. Variable domain in full (rest from reference TRBV5-6 and TRBJ2-7): DAGVTQSPTHLIKTRGQQVTLRCSPKSGHDTVSWYQQALGQGPQFIFQYYEEEERQRGNFPDRFSGHQFPNYSSELNVNALLLGDSALYLCASCRDRTYEQYFGPGTRLTVT.

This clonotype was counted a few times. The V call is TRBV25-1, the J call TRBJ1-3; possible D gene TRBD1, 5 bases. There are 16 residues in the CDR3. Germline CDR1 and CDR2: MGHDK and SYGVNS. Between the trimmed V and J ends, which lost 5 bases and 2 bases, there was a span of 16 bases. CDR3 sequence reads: CASSRGGTIAGNTIYF. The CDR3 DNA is TGTGCCAGCAGTCGGGGAGGGACTATAGCTGGAAACACCATATATTTT.

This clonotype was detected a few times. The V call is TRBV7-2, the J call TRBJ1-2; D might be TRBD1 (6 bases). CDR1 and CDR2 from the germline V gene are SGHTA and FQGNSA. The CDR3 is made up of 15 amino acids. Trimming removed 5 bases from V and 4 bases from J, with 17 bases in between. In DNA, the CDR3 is TGTGCCAGCAGCCGATTCAGGGGAGGGGGCTATGGCTACACCTTC. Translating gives CASSRFRGGGYGYTF.

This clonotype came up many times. CDR3 region: CASSSALRDRTTGELFF. The CDR3 nucleotides read TGTGCCAGCAGCTCGGCTCTCCGGGACAGGACTACCGGGGAGCTGTTTTTT. V is TRBV7-2 and J is TRBJ2-2; 8 nucleotides line up with TRBD1. The CDR3 covers 17 residues. Germline CDR1 is SGHTA and CDR2 is FQGNSA. Losses at the gene ends were 4 bases for V and 5 bases for J; bases not matched to a gene: 12.

The CDR3 DNA reads as TGTGCCAGCAGCCAAGACACCAGGGAGAAGTTCTTC. Translating it yields CASSQDTREKFF. The chain combines TRBV3-1 with TRBJ2-1; D tentatively fits TRBD1 or TRBD2 (5 bases each). V lost 0 bases, J lost 14 bases, and 11 bases lay in between. Germline V lookup: CDR1 LGHDT, CDR2 YNNKEL (reference sequence). The CDR3 has 12 amino acids.

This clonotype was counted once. The CDR3 region has the DNA TGTGCCACCAGTGGGGGGTCGGCAGGGGATACCTACGAGCAGTACTTC. Translated, it gives CATSGGSAGDTYEQYF. The V and J genes are TRBV24-1 and TRBJ2-7; the D gene is possibly TRBD1 (6 bases). The CDR3 spans 16 residues. Germline CDR1 and CDR2: KGHDR and SFDVKD. Trimming removed 5 bases from V and 2 bases from J, with 18 bases in between.

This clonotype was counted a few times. CDR3 amino acids: CASSTHPGQGAKTQYF. In DNA form, the CDR3 reads TGTGCCAGCAGTACCCACCCGGGACAGGGGGCCAAGACCCAGTACTTC. This chain connects TRBV27 to TRBJ2-5; 12 positions agree with TRBD1. V dropped 5 bases and J dropped 6; count of bases not matched to a gene: 10. The CDR3 loop spans 16 amino acids. Germline V gene sequence: CDR1 MNHEY, CDR2 SMNVEV (reference sequence).